This entry describes one T cell receptor beta chain. This clone occurred once. Its recognized antigen is unknown. No clone much larger than this one lies a single base away; base qualities are absent. The CDR3 regions of human TCRbeta chains were subjected to immunosequencing. Per the source publication's procedure: Repertoire TCRs were checked for matches against a reference library of SARS-CoV-2-specific TCRs that had been generated using the MIRA antigen-specificity platform. Breadth meant the fraction of unique TCRs that were SARS-CoV-2-associated, whereas depth meant the fraction of total T cells that were SARS-CoV-2-associated. Using the MIRA data, each spike-specific TCR was mapped to the spike region that the TCR reacts to and placed in a CD4 or CD8 class. Log10-transformed breadth and depth values were compared by one-way ANOVA with Sidak's multiple comparisons tests. TCRdb took over this immuneACCESS table, retaining in-frame rearrangements with V and J assigned. Such tables are incomplete; in checked studies, under half of the missing clones stem from an unresolved V gene, and the remainder is unexplained. V and J calls and clone size are those listed in that table; D and trimming were worked out from the DNA. For this sample there are around 56,000 clones; about 90% appear just once. Approximately 15% of the sample is held by the ten biggest clonotypes.

The time point label, as the study defines it: about 28 days (+/-7) after the second vaccine dose. Because spike-specific TCR depth and breadth did not differ between the two schedules, AZD1222 recipients who got a second dose at roughly 4 weeks were pooled with those who got a second dose at roughly 12 weeks. The vaccinee samples were drawn from two UK trials, COV001 and COV002, one of which was a single-blind randomized controlled phase 2/3 trial testing AZD1222 (ChAdOx1 nCoV-19) in healthy adults. For TCRbeta chain sequencing, PBMC samples from trial participants were taken at day 0 and at day 28 after the second dose. These data originate in a study of T cell responses to AZD1222 COVID-19 vaccine (dated by TCRdb to the early 2020s). About the investigation overall: TCR sequencing was performed for 230 to 250 trial participants, of whom roughly 200 were given two doses of AZD1222 and around 25 were given two doses of MenACWY control vaccine. Trial participants were enrolled into age subgroups of 18-55, 56-69 and 70-plus years, which contained around 140, 26 and 57 TCR-sequenced participants, respectively.

Findings and caveats that apply to the study as a whole: After two AZD1222 doses, spike-specific TCR breadth and depth were significantly higher than at day 0 and than in MenACWY recipients. Most participants were white British and females outnumbered males, and the authors suggested that clonal diversity may have been underestimated. Reportedly, almost half of the unique spike-specific TCRs recognized epitopes lying outside the regions that are mutated in the B.1.351 and B.1.1.7 variants. In the small 56-69-year group, the increase in depth fell short of significance, most likely because of low power. Because no day 14 peak-response samples were available, the repertoires could be characterized only after the peak T cell response. CD4 TCRs associated with the vaccine covered the entire spike protein, and the dominant responses were in regions 160-218 and 743-854. Conclusions about previously exposed vaccinees are limited because only six or seven AZD1222 recipients were SARS-CoV-2 seropositive at baseline.

Per the germline V gene, MNHEY is the CDR1 and SVGAGI is the CDR2. From the cysteine through the phenylalanine, the CDR3 covers 14 amino acids. The CDR3 DNA has 42 bases and is translated from base 1. V trim: 4 bases; J trim: 1 base; unmatched bases: 2. The receptor was isolated from an adult who received the AZD1222 COVID-19 vaccine. The sequenced sample was peripheral blood, obtained 28 days after the second AZD1222 dose. The sequence joins TRBV6-5 to TRBJ1-2; TRBD1 lines up with 8 middle nucleotides. This receptor carries the CDR3 CASSSDRGNYGYTF. The base sequence is TGTGCCAGCAGTTCAGACAGGGGTAACTATGGCTACACCTTC.